The 25 T cell receptor beta chains in this list originate from one sample, sequenced in a study of blood T cell repertoires in COVID-19 (dated by TCRdb to the early 2020s). Libraries were prepared through the immunoSEQ multiplex PCR assay. The immuneACCESS repertoire file appears here via TCRdb, limited to in-frame rearrangements. These files lack a portion of the clones; in checked studies, under half of the deficit traces to unresolved V genes, and the cause of the others is not known. Present in this sample are roughly 150,000 clones, about nine tenths of which were seen just once. The ten largest clonotypes hold roughly 4.5% of the sample. The sequenced sample consisted of peripheral blood. These receptors came from a young man with COVID-19, enrolled during active disease.

The chain recombines TRBV11-2 with TRBJ2-3; 12 nucleotides match TRBD2. This CDR3 has 17 amino acids. Looked up from germline, CDR1 is SGHAT and CDR2 is FQNNGV. J gave up 3 bases and V 1 base, and 5 bases lay outside the gene matches. The CDR3 DNA reads TGTGCCAGCAGCTTAGTGCGACTAGCGGGAGTTACAGATACGCAGTATTTT. The encoded protein is CASSLVRLAGVTDTQYF.

This chain links TRBV19 with TRBJ1-4, with D unresolved. The CDR3 extends over 14 amino acids. V was clipped by 3 bases and J by 2 bases, with 7 bases between them. Germline V gives CDR1 LNHDA, CDR2 SQIVND (reference sequence). The DNA for the CDR3 is TGTGCCAGTAGTATCGGGGTTACTAATGAAAAACTGTTTTTT. As protein: CASSIGVTNEKLFF.

The chain has TRBV11-2 and TRBJ2-7; TRBD2 matches at 9 bases. Looked up from germline, CDR1 is SGHAT and CDR2 is FQNNGV. V trimming: 1 base; J trimming: 4 bases; junction bases outside the gene matches: 8. The CDR3 runs to 16 residues. CDR3 amino acids: CASSLGLTSGLYEQYF. CDR3 nucleotides: TGTGCCAGCAGCTTAGGGCTTACTAGCGGGTTATACGAGCAGTACTTC.

V is TRBV28 and J is TRBJ2-2, with TRBD1 as a possible D gene (8 bases). The CDR3 extends over 16 amino acids. Trimming left V 5 bases short and J 7 bases short, with 20 bases between. Looked up from germline, CDR1 is MDHEN and CDR2 is SYDVKM. In nucleotides, the CDR3 is TGTGCCAGCAGTCCTTACAGGGGGGGGCGCGGCGGGGAGCTGTTTTTT. This codes for CASSPYRGGRGGELFF.

This sequence joins TRBV7-9 and TRBJ2-1; D is ambiguous. The germline V gene encodes CDR1 SEHNR and CDR2 FQNEAQ (reference sequence). V was cut by 5 bases and J by 11 bases, with 10 bases left in between. The CDR3 spans 11 residues. The CDR3 coding sequence is TGTGCCAGCAGCGATATAGACAAGCAGTTCTTC. Translated: CASSDIDKQFF.

The chain has TRBV29-1 and TRBJ2-7; 10 bases are a match to TRBD2. This CDR3 contains 12 residues. V was pared by 6 bases and J by 7 bases, with 6 bases of the junction left unmatched. In germline, CDR1 is SQVTM, CDR2 ANQGSEA. CDR3 nucleotides: TGCAGCGTACTAGCGGGACCCCCTGAGCAGTACTTC. Protein product: CSVLAGPPEQYF.

This rearrangement joins TRBV7-8 to TRBJ2-3; tentative D call: TRBD2 (6 bases). Trimming took off 1 base at V and 0 bases at J, with 11 bases between the two ends. This CDR3 region has 16 residues. In germline, CDR1 is SGHVS, CDR2 FQNEAQ. This chain's CDR3 is CASSLVWGTSTDTQYF. The CDR3 DNA sequence: TGTGCCAGCAGCTTAGTATGGGGGACTAGCACAGATACGCAGTATTTT.

The chain couples TRBV15 to TRBJ2-2; 8 bases line up with TRBD1. The germline gives CDR1 LNHNV, CDR2 YYDKDF (reference sequence). Unmatched junction bases numbered 4, after V lost 1 base and J lost 3 bases. The CDR3 runs 16 residues. CDR3 DNA sequence: TGTGCCACCAGCAGAGTTACAGGGGGGCACACCGGGGAGCTGTTTTTT. It is translated as CATSRVTGGHTGELFF.

This chain uses TRBV3-1 (or the pseudogene TRBV3-2) with TRBJ2-1; D is undetermined. Trimming took 5 bases from V and 10 from J, leaving 15 bases between them. The CDR3 sequence is 13 residues long. Per the germline V gene, CDR1 is LGHDT and CDR2 is YNNKEL (reference sequence). The CDR3 reads CASSESGFGEQFF. For the CDR3, the DNA is TGTGCCAGCAGCGAGTCCGGGTTCGGGGAGCAGTTCTTC.

CDR3 DNA sequence: TGTGCCAGCAGCTTGACAGGACGAATCTACAATGAGCAGTTCTTC. It translates to CASSLTGRIYNEQFF. The V gene is TRBV5-4, the J gene TRBJ2-1; TRBD1 is a possible D gene (5 bases). Germline lookup yields CDR1 SGHNT and CDR2 YYREEE (reference sequence). The CDR3 runs 15 residues. The V gene lost 1 base and the J gene lost 3 bases, with 11 bases spanning the gap.

The chain couples TRBV2 to TRBJ2-3; 7 nucleotides match TRBD1. The V gene's germline CDR1 is SNHLY and CDR2 FYNNEI. This CDR3 is 15 amino acids long. J lost 0 bases, V lost 6 bases, and 6 bases had no gene match. CDR3 nucleotide sequence: TGTGCCAGCAGATTGGACAGGAGGAGCACAGATACGCAGTATTTT. Encoded protein: CASRLDRRSTDTQYF.

This CDR3 is CASGLGLDQPQHF. The CDR3 DNA reads as TGTGCTAGTGGTTTGGGACTTGATCAGCCCCAGCATTTT. The chain combines TRBV12-5 with TRBJ1-5; D is unclear. This CDR3 comprises 13 residues. The ends were cut back, 1 base at V and 5 bases at J, with 6 bases in the middle. Germline CDR1 is LGHNT and CDR2 is FRNRAP.

The chain uses TRBV19 and TRBJ2-1; D possibly corresponds to TRBD2 (6 bases). This CDR3 has 14 amino acids. Trimming removed 11 bases at V and 7 bases at J, with 21 bases between. Germline CDR1 is LNHDA and CDR2 is SQIVND (reference sequence). The CDR3 reads CAVAYGGFGNEQFF. CDR3 coding DNA: TGTGCCGTAGCCTACGGGGGATTCGGGAATGAGCAGTTCTTC. The variable domain in full, with the rest retrieved from reference TRBV19 and TRBJ2-1, is DGGITQSPKYLFRKEGQNVTLSCEQNLNHDAMYWYRQDPGQGLRLIYYSQIVNDFQKGDIAEGYSVSREKKESFPLTVTSAQKNPTAFYLCAVAYGGFGNEQFFGPGTRLTVL.

V usage is TRBV6-2 or TRBV6-3 and J usage is TRBJ2-3; 7 bases are shared with TRBD1. The CDR3 runs to 15 residues. Germline V CDR1 and CDR2: MNHEY, SVGEGT. V was pared by 4 bases and J by 4 bases, with 8 bases of the junction left unmatched. CDR3 region: CASSSGQEVADTQYF. The CDR3 DNA is TGTGCCAGCAGTTCAGGACAGGAGGTCGCAGATACGCAGTATTTT.

The V call is TRBV6-2 or TRBV6-3, the J call TRBJ1-2, with TRBD1 identical over 7 bases. Germline V gene sequence: CDR1 MNHEY, CDR2 SVGEGT. The length of the CDR3 is 13 residues. The ends lost 6 bases at V and 4 bases at J; junction bases unmatched: 5. CDR3 sequence: CASSRDSSYGYTF. The CDR3 DNA is TGTGCCAGCAGCCGGGACAGTTCCTATGGCTACACCTTC.

The chain carries TRBV7-9 and TRBJ1-3, with D tentatively TRBD1 (6 bases). This CDR3 region has 16 residues. V lost 5 bases and J 0 bases, leaving 14 bases between the germline ends. Germline V gene lookup returns CDR1 SEHNR and CDR2 FQNEAQ (reference sequence). CDR3 in DNA: TGTGCCAGCAGCCTAAGAGGACAGAGCTCTGGAAACACCATATATTTT. As protein: CASSLRGQSSGNTIYF.

The chain combines TRBV7-2 with TRBJ1-3; D gene uncertain. CDR1 is SGHTA and CDR2 is FQGNSA in the germline V gene. The CDR3 is made up of 15 amino acids. Trimming removed 4 bases from V and 0 bases from J, with 10 bases in between. As DNA, the CDR3 is TGTGCCAGCAGCTCCGCAACCGGCTCTGGAAACACCATATATTTT. Its translation is CASSSATGSGNTIYF.

The chain links TRBV28 to TRBJ2-2; TRBD1 aligns across 7 bases. J was trimmed by 4 bases and V by 6 bases; bases with no gene match: 5. The CDR3 extends over 14 amino acids. Germline V gene lookup returns CDR1 MDHEN and CDR2 SYDVKM. CDR3 DNA sequence: TGTGCCAGCAGCCCGACAGGGTCCACCGGGGAGCTGTTTTTT. Protein sequence: CASSPTGSTGELFF.

V gene TRBV5-4 combines with J gene TRBJ2-5, with 12 nucleotides matching TRBD2. This CDR3 contains 17 residues. Germline V gene sequence: CDR1 SGHNT, CDR2 YYREEE (reference sequence). The trim removed 3 bases at V and 6 bases at J, leaving 12 bases unmatched. The chain's CDR3 is CASSSDLILAGGKTQYF. In DNA, the CDR3 is TGTGCCAGCAGCTCCGATCTAATACTAGCGGGAGGAAAGACCCAGTACTTC. The full variable domain, its missing parts supplied by reference TRBV5-4 and TRBJ2-5, is ETGVTQSPTHLIKTRGQQVTLRCSSQSGHNTVSWYQQALGQGPQFIFQYYREEENGRGNFPPRFSGLQFPNYSSELNVNALELDDSALYLCASSSDLILAGGKTQYFGPGTRLLVL.

The CDR3 sequence is CASSLGLAGADEQFF. In nucleotides, the CDR3 is TGTGCCAGCAGCTTAGGGCTAGCGGGAGCCGATGAGCAGTTCTTC. V usage is TRBV11-3 and J usage is TRBJ2-1, with 10 positions matching TRBD2. CDR1 SGHNT and CDR2 YENEEA come from the germline V gene. This CDR3 comprises 15 residues. V lost 1 base, J lost 8 bases, and 5 bases stayed unmatched. The full variable domain, in which reference TRBV11-3 and TRBJ2-1 provide the parts outside the CDR3, is EAGVVQSPRYKIIEKKQPVAFWCNPISGHNTLYWYLQNLGQGPELLIRYENEEAVDDSQLPKDRFSAERLKGVDSTLKIQPAELGDSAVYLCASSLGLAGADEQFFGPGTRLTVL.

V and J are TRBV23-1 and TRBJ2-2; 8 positions agree with TRBD1. TRBV23-1 is marked as an open reading frame, function uncertain. The CDR3 has 15 residues. Unmatched junction bases numbered 7, after V lost 4 bases and J lost 6 bases. The CDR3 region has the DNA TGCGCCAGCAGTCGCCGACAGGGGAAGGCCGGGGAGCTGTTTTTT. This encodes CASSRRQGKAGELFF.

The chain is built from TRBV30 and TRBJ2-7, with a tentative D call TRBD2 (5 bases). The CDR3 runs 16 residues. CDR1 and CDR2 (germline): GTSNPN, SVGIG (reference sequence). Trimming took 3 bases from V and 1 from J, leaving 19 bases between them. As DNA, the CDR3 is TGTGCCTGGAGCCTCTCCCGAGGGCGAGCTTCCTACGAGCAGTACTTC. Translated: CAWSLSRGRASYEQYF.

The chain is built from TRBV5-1 and TRBJ2-2; 7 positions agree with TRBD1. CDR1 and CDR2 (germline): SGHRS, YFSETQ. The CDR3 covers 15 residues. J lost 0 bases, V lost 4 bases, and 3 bases had no gene match. The CDR3 nucleotides are TGCGCCAGCAGCCACGGGACAGCGAACACCGGGGAGCTGTTTTTT. Its translation: CASSHGTANTGELFF.

J is TRBJ2-7 and V is TRBV9; 12 nucleotides align to TRBD2. Trimming at V came to 4 bases and at J to 2 bases, leaving 4 bases not matched to a gene. In germline, CDR1 is SGDLS, CDR2 YYNGEE. The CDR3 length is 15 residues. The CDR3: CASSPRTSGAYEQYF. The CDR3 DNA sequence: TGTGCCAGCAGCCCCCGGACTAGCGGGGCCTACGAGCAGTACTTC.

The chain recombines TRBV15 with TRBJ2-7, with 8 bases matching TRBD1. Germline V lookup: CDR1 LNHNV, CDR2 YYDKDF (reference sequence). CDR3 size: 13 residues. The V gene end was trimmed by 5 bases and the J gene end by 4 bases; junction bases not matched to a gene: 4. CDR3 DNA: TGTGCCACCAGCCGACAGGGGAAGTACGAGCAGTACTTC. Its translation is CATSRQGKYEQYF.